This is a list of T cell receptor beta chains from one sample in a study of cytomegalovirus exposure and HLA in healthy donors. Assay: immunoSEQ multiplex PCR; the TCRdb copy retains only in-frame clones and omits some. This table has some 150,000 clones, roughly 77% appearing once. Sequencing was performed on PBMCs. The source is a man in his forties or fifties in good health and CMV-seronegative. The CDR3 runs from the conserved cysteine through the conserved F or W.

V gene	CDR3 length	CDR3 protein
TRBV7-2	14	CASSLYSVSYEQYF
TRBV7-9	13	CASSLQIDTEAFF
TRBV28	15	CASTDREISTDTQYF
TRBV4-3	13	CASSQDTENTIYF
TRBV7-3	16	CASSPTGTTGNDGYTF
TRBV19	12	CASSTGYGPQHF
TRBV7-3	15	CASSVASGFQETQYF
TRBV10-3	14	CAISGTGASYEQYF
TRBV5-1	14	CASSLGTGEGEQYF
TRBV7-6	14	CASSSGVSGNTIYF
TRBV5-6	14	CASSWGGAGETQYF
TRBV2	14	CASSFAGDTGELFF
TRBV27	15	CASSPRTGANYGYTF
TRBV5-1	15	CASSLTGALNTEAFF
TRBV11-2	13	CASSGGGPYEQYF
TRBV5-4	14	CASTPGQGRYEQYF
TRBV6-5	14	CASSTGWNRPEAFF
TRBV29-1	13	CSVDIGGKETQYF
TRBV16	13	CASSQGENQPQHF
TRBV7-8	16	CASSPRSGTGSLEQYF
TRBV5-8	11	CASSRGKPQHF
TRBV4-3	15	CASSLRPGQKETQYF
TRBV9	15	CASSVGRGPNTEAFF
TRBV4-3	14	CASSRAALNTEAFF
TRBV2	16	CAIFFQRDSSGNTIYF
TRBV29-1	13	CSVGRDSGNTIYF
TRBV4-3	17	CASSQDRAGGVYNEQFF
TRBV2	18	CASRGRGGGPSRTDTQYF
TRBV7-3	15	CASSVGQGLVRELFF
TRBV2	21	CASYLKSGTGGYAGANEKLFF
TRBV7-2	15	CASSQRQGTLYGYTF
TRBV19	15	CASSRPRTSGETQYF
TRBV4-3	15	CASSQDSSSYNEQFF
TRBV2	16	CASRRDRGLTRQPQHF
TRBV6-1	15	CASRTRTVINQPQHF
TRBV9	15	CASSVGPGDGYEQYF
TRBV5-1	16	CASSPGLAASTDTQYF
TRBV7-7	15	CASSFATGGTDTQYF
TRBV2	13	CASVRRPYNEQFF
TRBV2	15	CASSDPGQINQPQHF
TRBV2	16	CASSVDSVATNEKLFF
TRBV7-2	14	CASGVGPTPGTQYF
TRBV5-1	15	CASSFRQGASDTQYF
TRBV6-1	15	CASRDGQNLNTEAFF
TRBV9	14	CASSLVQAGTEAFF
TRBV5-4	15	CASSRGQGLTGGYTF
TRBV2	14	CASSKASTGGGYTF
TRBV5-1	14	CASSYSSGANEQFF
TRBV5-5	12	CASSQDRAGYTF
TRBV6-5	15	CASSYAMMKNTEAFF
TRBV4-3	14	CASSQARDQWQAFF